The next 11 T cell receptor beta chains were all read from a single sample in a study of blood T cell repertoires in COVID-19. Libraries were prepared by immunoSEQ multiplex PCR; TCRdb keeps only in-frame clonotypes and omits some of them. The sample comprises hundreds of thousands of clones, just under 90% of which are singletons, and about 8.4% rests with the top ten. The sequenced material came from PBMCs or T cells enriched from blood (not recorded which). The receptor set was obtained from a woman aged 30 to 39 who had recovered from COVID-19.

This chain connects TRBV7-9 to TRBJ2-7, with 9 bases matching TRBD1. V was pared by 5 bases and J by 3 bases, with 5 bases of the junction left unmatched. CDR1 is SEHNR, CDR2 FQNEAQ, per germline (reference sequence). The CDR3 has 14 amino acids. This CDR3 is CASSQTGGIYEQYF. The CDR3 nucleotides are TGTGCCAGCAGCCAGACAGGGGGGATCTACGAGCAGTACTTC.

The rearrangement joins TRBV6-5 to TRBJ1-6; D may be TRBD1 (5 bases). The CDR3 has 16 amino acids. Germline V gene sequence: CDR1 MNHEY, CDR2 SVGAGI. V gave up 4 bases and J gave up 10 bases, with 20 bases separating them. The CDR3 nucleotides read TGTGCCAGCAGTTTTAAGTTCCGGGGGGGATACTCACCCCTCCACTTT. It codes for CASSFKFRGGYSPLHF.

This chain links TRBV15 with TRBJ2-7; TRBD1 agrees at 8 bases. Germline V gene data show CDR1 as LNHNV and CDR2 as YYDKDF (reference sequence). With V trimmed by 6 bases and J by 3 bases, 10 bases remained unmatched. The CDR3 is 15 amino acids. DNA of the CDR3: TGTGCCACCAGGCCCGAGGGACAGGAGCGCTACGAGCAGTACTTC. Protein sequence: CATRPEGQERYEQYF.

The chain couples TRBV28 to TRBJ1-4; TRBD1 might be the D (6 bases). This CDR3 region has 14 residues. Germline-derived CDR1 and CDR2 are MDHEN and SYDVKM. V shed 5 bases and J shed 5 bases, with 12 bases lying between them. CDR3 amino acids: CASSPQGTNEKLFF. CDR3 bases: TGTGCCAGCAGTCCCCAGGGGACCAATGAAAAACTGTTTTTT.

This CDR3 reads CASSESGSLHEQFF. The CDR3 DNA sequence: TGTGCCAGCAGCGAAAGCGGGAGCCTCCATGAGCAGTTCTTC. The chain recombines TRBV9 with TRBJ2-1; 8 bases are a match to TRBD2. Germline-derived CDR1 and CDR2 are SGDLS and YYNGEE. Trimming cost V 3 bases and J 8 bases; bases outside gene matches: 7. This CDR3 has 14 residues.

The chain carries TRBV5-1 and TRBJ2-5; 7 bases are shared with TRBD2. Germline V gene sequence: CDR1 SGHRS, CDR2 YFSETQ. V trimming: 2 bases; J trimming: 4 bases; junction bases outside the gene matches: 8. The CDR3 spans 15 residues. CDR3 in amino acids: CASSLNRLAPETQYF. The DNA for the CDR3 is TGCGCCAGCAGCTTAAACCGACTAGCCCCAGAGACCCAGTACTTC.

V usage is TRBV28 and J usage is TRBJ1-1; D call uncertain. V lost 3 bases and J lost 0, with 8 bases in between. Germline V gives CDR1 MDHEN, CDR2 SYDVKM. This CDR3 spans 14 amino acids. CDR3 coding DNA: TGTGCCAGCAGTTTGGCAGGCATGAACACTGAAGCTTTCTTT. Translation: CASSLAGMNTEAFF.

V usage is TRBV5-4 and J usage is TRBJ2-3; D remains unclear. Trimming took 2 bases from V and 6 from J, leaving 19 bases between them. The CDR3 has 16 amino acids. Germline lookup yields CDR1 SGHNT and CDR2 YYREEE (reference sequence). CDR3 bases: TGTGCCAGCAGCTTCAGAGTCCGTGTGGAGTCGGATACGCAGTATTTT. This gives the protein CASSFRVRVESDTQYF.

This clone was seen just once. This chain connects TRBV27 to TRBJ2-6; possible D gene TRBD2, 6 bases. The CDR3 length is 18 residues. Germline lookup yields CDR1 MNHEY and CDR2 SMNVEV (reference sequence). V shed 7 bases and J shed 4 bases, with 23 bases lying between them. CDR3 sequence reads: CASTSPGLAVRGANVLTF. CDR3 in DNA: TGTGCCAGCACCTCACCGGGACTCGCAGTCAGGGGGGCCAACGTCCTGACTTTC.

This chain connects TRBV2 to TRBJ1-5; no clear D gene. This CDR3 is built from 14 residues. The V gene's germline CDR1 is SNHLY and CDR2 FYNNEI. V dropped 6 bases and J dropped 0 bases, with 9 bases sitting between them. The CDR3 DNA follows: TGTGCCAGCAGCAGGACTTTTAGCAATCAGCCCCAGCATTTT. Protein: CASSRTFSNQPQHF.

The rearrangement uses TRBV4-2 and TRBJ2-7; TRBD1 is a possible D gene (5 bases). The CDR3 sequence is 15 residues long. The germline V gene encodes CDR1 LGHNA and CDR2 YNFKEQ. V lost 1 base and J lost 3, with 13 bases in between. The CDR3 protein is CASSQVVGAVYEQYF. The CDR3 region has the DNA TGTGCCAGCAGCCAAGTAGTAGGGGCCGTCTACGAGCAGTACTTC.